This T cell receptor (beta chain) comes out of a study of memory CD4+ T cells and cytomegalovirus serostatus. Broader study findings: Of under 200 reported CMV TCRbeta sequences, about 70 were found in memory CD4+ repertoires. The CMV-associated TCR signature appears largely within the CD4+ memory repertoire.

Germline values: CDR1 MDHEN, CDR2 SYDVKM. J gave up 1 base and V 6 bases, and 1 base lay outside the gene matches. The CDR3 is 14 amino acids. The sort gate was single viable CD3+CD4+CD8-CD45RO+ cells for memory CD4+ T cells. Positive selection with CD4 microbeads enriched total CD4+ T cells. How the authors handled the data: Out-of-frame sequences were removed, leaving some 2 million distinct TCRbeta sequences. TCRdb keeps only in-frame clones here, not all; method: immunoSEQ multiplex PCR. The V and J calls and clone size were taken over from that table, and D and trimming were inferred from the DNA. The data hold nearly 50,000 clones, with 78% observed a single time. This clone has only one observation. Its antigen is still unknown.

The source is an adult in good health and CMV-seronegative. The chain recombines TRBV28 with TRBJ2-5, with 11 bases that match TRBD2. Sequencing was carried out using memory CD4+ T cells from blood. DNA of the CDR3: TGTGCCAGCAGGGGACTAGCGGCCCAAGAGACCCAGTACTTC. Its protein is CASRGLAAQETQYF.